The TCR beta chain described here comes from a study of cytotoxic CD8 clonotypes in ibrutinib-treated CLL. Per the germline V gene, CDR1 is SGHTA and CDR2 is FQGNSA. The CDR3 consists of 16 residues. V dropped 5 bases and J dropped 2 bases, with 19 bases sitting between them. Sequencing was performed with immunoSEQ multiplex PCR; in TCRdb, only in-frame clones are kept and a portion is missing. The sample gives a few hundred thousand clones, just under 80% of which show up once; 6.5% to 8% is in the top ten. The genes are TRBV7-2 and TRBJ2-7; a weak D match, TRBD2 (5 bases). This specimen was PBMCs, taken before ibrutinib treatment. The TCR originated in a human donor with chronic lymphocytic leukemia. CDR3 in amino acids: CASSTRRGMKAYEQYF. CDR3 in DNA: TGTGCCAGCAGCACTCGCAGAGGGATGAAGGCCTACGAGCAGTACTTC.